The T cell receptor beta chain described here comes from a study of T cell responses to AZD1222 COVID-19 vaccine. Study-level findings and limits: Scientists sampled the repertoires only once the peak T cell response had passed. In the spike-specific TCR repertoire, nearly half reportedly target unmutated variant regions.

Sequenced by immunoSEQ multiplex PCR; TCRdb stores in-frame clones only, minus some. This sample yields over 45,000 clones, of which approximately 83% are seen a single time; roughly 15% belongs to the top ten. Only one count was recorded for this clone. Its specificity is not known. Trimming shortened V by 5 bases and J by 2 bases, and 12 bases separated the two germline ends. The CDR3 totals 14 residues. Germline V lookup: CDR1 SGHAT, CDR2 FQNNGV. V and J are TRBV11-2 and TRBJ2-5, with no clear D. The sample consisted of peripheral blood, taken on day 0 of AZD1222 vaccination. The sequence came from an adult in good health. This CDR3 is CASSPVLLQETQYF. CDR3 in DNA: TGTGCCAGCAGCCCTGTCTTGTTACAAGAGACCCAGTACTTC.